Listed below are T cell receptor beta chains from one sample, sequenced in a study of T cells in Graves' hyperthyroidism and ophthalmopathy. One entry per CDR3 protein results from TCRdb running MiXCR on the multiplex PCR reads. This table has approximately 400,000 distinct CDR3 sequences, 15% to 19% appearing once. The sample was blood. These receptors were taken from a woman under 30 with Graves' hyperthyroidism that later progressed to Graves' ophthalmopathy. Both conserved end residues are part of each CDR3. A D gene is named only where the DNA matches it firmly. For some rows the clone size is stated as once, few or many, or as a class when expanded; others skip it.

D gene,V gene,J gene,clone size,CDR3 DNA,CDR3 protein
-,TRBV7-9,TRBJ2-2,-,TGTGCCAGCAGCTTAGGGCGCCGGGAGCTGTTTTTT,CASSLGRRELFF
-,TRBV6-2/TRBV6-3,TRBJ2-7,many,TGTGCCAGCAGTACCACCGGGACTCGATCCTACGAGCAGTACTTC,CASSTTGTRSYEQYF
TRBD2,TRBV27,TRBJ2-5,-,TGTGCCAGCAGAGGGGACCCCGGGGGGGGAATCCGAGAGACCCAGTACTTC,CASRGDPGGGIRETQYF
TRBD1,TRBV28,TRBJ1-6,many,TGTGCCAGCAAACCCGGGACAGGGGGCGCCCTGGGTAATTCACCCCTCCACTTT,CASKPGTGGALGNSPLHF
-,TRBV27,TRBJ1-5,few,TGTGCCAGCAGTCCCCGGGGATTCATTAAGCCCCAGCATTTT,CASSPRGFIKPQHF
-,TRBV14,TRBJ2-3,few,TGTGCCAGCAGCCAAGATCCCGGAGATACGCAGTATTTT,CASSQDPGDTQYF
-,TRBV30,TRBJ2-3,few,TGTGCCTGGAGCGACTGGACTAGCACAGATACGCAGTATTTT,CAWSDWTSTDTQYF
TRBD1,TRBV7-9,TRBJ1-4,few,TGTGCCAGCAGCTTGGGGACAGGGTACGAAAAACTGTTTTTT,CASSLGTGYEKLFF
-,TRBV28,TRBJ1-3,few,TGTGCCAGCAGTCGCCTCGGGGGGGCAGGAAACACCATATATTTT,CASSRLGGAGNTIYF
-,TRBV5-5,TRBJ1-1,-,TGTGCCAGCAGCTTGGGGCCAGGGGAGAACACTGAAGCTTTCTTT,CASSLGPGENTEAFF
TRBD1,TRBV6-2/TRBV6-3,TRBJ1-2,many,TGTGCCAGCAGTTACCCGGGACAGGGACACTATGGCTACACCTTC,CASSYPGQGHYGYTF
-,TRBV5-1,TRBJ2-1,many,TGCGCCAGCAGCTTGGGGGTCGCTCTCTCCTACAATGAGCAGTTCTTC,CASSLGVALSYNEQFF
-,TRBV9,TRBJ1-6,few,TGTGCCAGCAGCACCGGACACTCACCCCTCCACTTT,CASSTGHSPLHF
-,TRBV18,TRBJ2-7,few,TGTGCCAGCTCAGAAGGACGGTCAATTTATTACGAGCAGTACTTC,CASSEGRSIYYEQYF
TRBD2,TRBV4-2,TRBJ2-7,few,TGTGCCAGCAGCCAACCACTAGCGGGCCGTTACGAGCAGTACTTC,CASSQPLAGRYEQYF
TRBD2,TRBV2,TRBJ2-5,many,TGTGCCAGCAGTGGGGATGGCGGGAGGACTCCCCAAGAGACCCAGTACTTC,CASSGDGGRTPQETQYF
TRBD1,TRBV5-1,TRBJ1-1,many,TGCGCCAGCAGCTTCAAGGGGGCCCTCAACACTGAAGCTTTCTTT,CASSFKGALNTEAFF
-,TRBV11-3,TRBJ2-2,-,TGTGCCAGCTCCCGCGGTGGGGGCGCCACCGGGGAGCTGTTTTTT,CASSRGGGATGELFF
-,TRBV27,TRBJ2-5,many,TGTGCCAGCAGTTCCACTCTCGACGCGGGGACCCAGTACTTC,CASSSTLDAGTQYF
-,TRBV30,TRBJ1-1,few,TGTGCCTGGAGTCCTGGCTCGGGGGGTGCGGCTTTCTTT,CAWSPGSGGAAFF
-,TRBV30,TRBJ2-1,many,TGTGCCTGGAGTCCCAGGGGTTCCCCCAATGAGCAGTTCTTC,CAWSPRGSPNEQFF
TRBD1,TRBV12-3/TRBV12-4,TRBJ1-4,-,TGTGCCAGCAGTCTGGGGACAGTACTTAATGAAAAACTGTTTTTT,CASSLGTVLNEKLFF
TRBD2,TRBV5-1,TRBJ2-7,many,TGCGCCAGCAGCTTGCAGCGGGAGGCAGGCGAGCAGTACTTC,CASSLQREAGEQYF
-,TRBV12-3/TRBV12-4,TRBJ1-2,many,TGTGCCAGCAGAGACACCATCTATGGCTACACCTTC,CASRDTIYGYTF
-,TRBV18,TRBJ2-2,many,TGTGCCAGCTCACCAGACTATGCGAACACCGGGGAGCTGTTTTTT,CASSPDYANTGELFF
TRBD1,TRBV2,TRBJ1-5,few,TGTGCCAGCAGGGGGACAGCCAATCAGCCCCAGCATTTT,CASRGTANQPQHF
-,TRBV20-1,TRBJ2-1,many,TGCAGTGCTAGAGATGGGAGCGGGCCACGGAGTGAGCAGTTCTTC,CSARDGSGPRSEQFF
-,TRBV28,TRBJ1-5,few,TGTGCCAGCAGTACAGACAGACTCAATCAGCCCCAGCATTTT,CASSTDRLNQPQHF
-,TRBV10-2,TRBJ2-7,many,TGCGCCAGCAGCTCCCCCGGGGACCTATGGACCTACGAGCAGTACTTC,CASSSPGDLWTYEQYF
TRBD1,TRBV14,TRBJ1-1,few,TGTGCCAGCAGCCAATGGGGACAGGGGTTTTTGAACACTGAAGCTTTCTTT,CASSQWGQGFLNTEAFF
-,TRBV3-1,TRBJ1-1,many,TGTGCCAGCAGCCAAATGGGGGGAGCCAGCACTGAAGCTTTCTTT,CASSQMGGASTEAFF
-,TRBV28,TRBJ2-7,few,TGTGCCAGCAGTTTAAGGAGAGGGCAATCCTACGAGCAGTACTTC,CASSLRRGQSYEQYF
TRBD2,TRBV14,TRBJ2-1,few,TGTGCCAGCAGCCACCCTAGCGGGAGGGCCTGGAGGGTAAACAATGAGCAGTTCTTC,CASSHPSGRAWRVNNEQFF
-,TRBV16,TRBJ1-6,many,TGTGCCAGCAGCCAATCCGTTCCCGGACGGAGCAATTCACCCCTCCACTTT,CASSQSVPGRSNSPLHF
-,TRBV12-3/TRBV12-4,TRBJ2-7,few,TGTGCCAGCAGCCAGACCCTCCGGGAAGAGCAGTACTTC,CASSQTLREEQYF
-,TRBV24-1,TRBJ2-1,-,TGTGCCACCTGGCAGGGCGGGGAGCAGTTCTTC,CATWQGGEQFF
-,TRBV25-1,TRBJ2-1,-,TGTGCTAGCAGAGGCGGGGCGATCAATTACAATGAGCAGTTCTTC,CASRGGAINYNEQFF
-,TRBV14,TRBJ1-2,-,TGTGCCAGCAGCCAAGATGGGTATGGCTACACCTTC,CASSQDGYGYTF
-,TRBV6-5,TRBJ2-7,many,TGTGCCAGCAGTTACTCGACTGACCGTGGGGGATACTACGAGCAGTACTTC,CASSYSTDRGGYYEQYF
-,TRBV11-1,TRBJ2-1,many,TGTGCCAGCAGCTTAAGTCCCCAACTCGGATCCTCCTACAATGAGCAGTTCTTC,CASSLSPQLGSSYNEQFF
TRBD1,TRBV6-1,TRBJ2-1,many,TGTGCCAGCCGATATAGGGACAGGGACAATGAGCAGTTCTTC,CASRYRDRDNEQFF
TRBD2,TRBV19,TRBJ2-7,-,TGTGCCAGTAGTCCGGGGGGGGCAACGGGGGAGCAGTACTTC,CASSPGGATGEQYF
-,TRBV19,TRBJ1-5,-,TGTGCCAGTAGTATAGGACAAGCTCTCCATCAGCCCCAGCATTTT,CASSIGQALHQPQHF
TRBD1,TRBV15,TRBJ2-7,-,TGTGCCACCAGCAGCTACAGGGGGCGCGGGTACGAGCAGTACTTC,CATSSYRGRGYEQYF
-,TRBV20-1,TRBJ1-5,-,TGCAGTGGTTCGTGGGGTCTTCAGCCCCAGCATTTT,CSGSWGLQPQHF
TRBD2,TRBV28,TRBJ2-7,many,TGTGCCAGCAGTTTACTACTTACGGGACTAGCGGGAGGAACCTACGAGCAGTACTTC,CASSLLLTGLAGGTYEQYF
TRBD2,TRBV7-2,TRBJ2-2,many,TGTGCCAGCAGCCCCGGGACTACTCTCTCCGGGGAGCTGTTTTTT,CASSPGTTLSGELFF
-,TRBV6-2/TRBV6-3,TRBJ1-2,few,TGTGCCAGCAGTCCAAGGCAGGGGCGAGGAGGCTACACCTTC,CASSPRQGRGGYTF
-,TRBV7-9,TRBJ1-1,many,TGTGCCAGCAGCTTAGTGGCAGTGGACACTGAAGCTTTCTTT,CASSLVAVDTEAFF